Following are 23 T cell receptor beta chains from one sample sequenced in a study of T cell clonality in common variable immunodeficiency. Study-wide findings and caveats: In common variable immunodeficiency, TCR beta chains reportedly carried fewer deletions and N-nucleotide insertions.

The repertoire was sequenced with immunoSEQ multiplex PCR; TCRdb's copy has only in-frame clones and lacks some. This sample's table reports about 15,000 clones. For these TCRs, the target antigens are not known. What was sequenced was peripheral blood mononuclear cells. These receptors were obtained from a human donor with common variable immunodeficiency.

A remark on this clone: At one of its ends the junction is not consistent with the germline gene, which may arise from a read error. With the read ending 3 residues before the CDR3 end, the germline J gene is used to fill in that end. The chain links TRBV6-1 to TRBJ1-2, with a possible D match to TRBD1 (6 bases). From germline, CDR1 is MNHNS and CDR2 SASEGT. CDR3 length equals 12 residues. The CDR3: CAGSGDRSRYTF. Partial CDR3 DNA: TGTGCCGGCAGTGGTGACAGGTCCCGC.

CDR3 protein: CASNPRVSNQPQHF. The DNA read from the CDR3 is TGTGCCAGCAACCCCAGGGTGAGCAATCAGCCC. The chain combines TRBV6-2 or TRBV6-3 with TRBJ1-5; a weak D match, TRBD1 (5 bases). The read finishes 3 residues shy of the CDR3 end, and the germline J gene is used to complete it. The CDR3 contains 14 residues. Trimming left V 7 bases short and J 1 base short, with 11 bases between. Germline CDR1 MNHEY, CDR2 SVGEGT.

The CDR3 spells CSGQGNTEAFF. The part of the CDR3 DNA that was read is TGCAGTGGTCAGGGGAACACTGAA. V is TRBV20-1 and J is TRBJ1-1, with D maybe TRBD1 (5 bases). Read data end 3 residues before the CDR3 end; the end is taken from the germline J gene. The CDR3 is made up of 11 amino acids. Trimming cost V 7 bases and J 1 base, with 7 bases left between them. The germline gives CDR1 DFQATT, CDR2 SNEGSKA (reference sequence).

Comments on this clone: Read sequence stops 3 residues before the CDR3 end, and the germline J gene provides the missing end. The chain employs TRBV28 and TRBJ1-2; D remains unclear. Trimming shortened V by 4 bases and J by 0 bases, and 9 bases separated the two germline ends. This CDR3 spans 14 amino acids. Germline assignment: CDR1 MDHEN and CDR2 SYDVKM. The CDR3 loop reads CASSSPPANYGYTF. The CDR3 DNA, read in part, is TGTGCCAGCAGTTCCCCCCCCGCTAACTATGGC.

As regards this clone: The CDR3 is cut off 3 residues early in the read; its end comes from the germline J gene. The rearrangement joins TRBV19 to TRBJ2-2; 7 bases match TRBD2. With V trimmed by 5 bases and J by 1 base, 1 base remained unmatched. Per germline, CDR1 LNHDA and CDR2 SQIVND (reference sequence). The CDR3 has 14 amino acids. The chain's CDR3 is CASSWGGNTGELFF. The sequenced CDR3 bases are TGTGCCAGTAGTTGGGGGGGGAACACCGGGGAG.

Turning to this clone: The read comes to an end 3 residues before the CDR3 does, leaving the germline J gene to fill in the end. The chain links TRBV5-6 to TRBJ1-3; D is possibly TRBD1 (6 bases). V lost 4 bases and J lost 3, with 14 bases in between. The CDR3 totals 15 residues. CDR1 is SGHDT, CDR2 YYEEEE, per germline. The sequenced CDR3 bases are TGTGCCAGCAGCGGCGATTCAGGGGATGGAAACACC. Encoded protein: CASSGDSGDGNT. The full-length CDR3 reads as CASSGDSGDGNTIYF.

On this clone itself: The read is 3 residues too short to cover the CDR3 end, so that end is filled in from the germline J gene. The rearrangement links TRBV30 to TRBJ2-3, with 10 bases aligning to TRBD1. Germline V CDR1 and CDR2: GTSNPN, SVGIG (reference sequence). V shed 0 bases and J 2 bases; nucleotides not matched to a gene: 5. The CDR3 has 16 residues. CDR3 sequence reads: CAWSVSGTGATDTQYF. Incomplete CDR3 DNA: TGTGCCTGGAGTGTCTCCGGGACAGGGGCCACAGATACG.

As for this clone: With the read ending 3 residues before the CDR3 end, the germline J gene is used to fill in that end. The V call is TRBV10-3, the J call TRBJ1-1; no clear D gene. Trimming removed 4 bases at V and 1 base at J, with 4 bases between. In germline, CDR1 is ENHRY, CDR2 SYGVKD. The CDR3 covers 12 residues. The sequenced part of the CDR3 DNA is TGTGCCATCAGTGGCGGGAACACTGAA. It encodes CAISGGNTE. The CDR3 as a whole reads CAISGGNTEAFF.

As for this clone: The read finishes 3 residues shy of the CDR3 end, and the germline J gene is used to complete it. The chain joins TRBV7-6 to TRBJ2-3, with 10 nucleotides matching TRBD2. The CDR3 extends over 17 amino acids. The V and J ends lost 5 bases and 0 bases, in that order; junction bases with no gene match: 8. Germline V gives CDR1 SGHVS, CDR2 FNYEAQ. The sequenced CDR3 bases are TGTGCCAGCAGCCCTAATAGCGGGAGGACTAGCACAGATACG. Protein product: CASSPNSGRTSTDT. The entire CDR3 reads CASSPNSGRTSTDTQYF. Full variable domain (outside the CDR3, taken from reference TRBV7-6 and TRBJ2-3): GAGVSQSPRYKVTKRGQDVALRCDPISGHVSLYWYRQALGQGPEFLTYFNYEAQQDKSGLPNDRFSAERPEGSISTLTIQRTEQRDSAMYRCASSPNSGRTSTDTQYFGPGTRLTVL.

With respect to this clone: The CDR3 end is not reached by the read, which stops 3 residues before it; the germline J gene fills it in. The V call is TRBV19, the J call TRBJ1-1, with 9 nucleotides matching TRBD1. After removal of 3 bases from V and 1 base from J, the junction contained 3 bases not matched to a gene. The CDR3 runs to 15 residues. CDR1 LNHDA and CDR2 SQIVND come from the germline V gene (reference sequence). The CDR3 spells CASSIGQGRNTEAFF. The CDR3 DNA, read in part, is TGTGCCAGTAGTATCGGACAGGGGAGGAACACTGAA. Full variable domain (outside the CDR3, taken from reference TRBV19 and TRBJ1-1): DGGITQSPKYLFRKEGQNVTLSCEQNLNHDAMYWYRQDPGQGLRLIYYSQIVNDFQKGDIAEGYSVSREKKESFPLTVTSAQKNPTAFYLCASSIGQGRNTEAFFGQGTRLTVV.

CDR3 loop: CASSSSQGNTEAFF. CDR3 DNA, as far as it was read: TGTGCCAGTAGTTCCTCACAGGGTAACACTGAA. The chain uses TRBV19 and TRBJ1-1; possible D gene TRBD1, 6 bases. The CDR3 end is not reached by the read, which stops 3 residues before it; the germline J gene fills it in. This CDR3 is 14 amino acids long. V lost 5 bases and J 2 bases, leaving 12 bases between the germline ends. Germline CDR1 is LNHDA and CDR2 is SQIVND (reference sequence).

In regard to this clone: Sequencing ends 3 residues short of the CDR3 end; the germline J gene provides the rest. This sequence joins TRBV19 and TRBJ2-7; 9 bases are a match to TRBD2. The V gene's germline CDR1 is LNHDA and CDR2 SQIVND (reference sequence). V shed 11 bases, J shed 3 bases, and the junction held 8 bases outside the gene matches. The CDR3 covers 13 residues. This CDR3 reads CASSSTSGYEQYF. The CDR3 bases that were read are TGTGCCTCCTCGTCGACTAGCGGCTACGAG.

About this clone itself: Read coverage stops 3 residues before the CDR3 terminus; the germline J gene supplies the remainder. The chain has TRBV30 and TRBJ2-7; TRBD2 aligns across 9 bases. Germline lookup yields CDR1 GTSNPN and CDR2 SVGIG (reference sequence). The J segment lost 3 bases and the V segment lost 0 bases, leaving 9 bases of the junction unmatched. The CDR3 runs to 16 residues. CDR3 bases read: TGTGCCTGGAGTGTACGTAGCGGGAGCTACCTCTACGAG. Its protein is CAWSVRSGSYLYE. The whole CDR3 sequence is CAWSVRSGSYLYEQYF.

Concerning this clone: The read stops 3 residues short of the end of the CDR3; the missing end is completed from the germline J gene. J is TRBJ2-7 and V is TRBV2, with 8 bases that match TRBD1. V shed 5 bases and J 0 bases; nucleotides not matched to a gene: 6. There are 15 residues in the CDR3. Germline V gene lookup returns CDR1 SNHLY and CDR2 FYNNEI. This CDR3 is CASSTDRGRSYEQYF. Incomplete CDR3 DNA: TGTGCCAGCAGTACTGACAGGGGCCGCTCCTACGAG. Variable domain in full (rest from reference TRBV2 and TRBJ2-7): EPEVTQTPSHQVTQMGQEVILRCVPISNHLYFYWYRQILGQKVEFLVSFYNNEISEKSEIFDDQFSVERPDGSNFTLKIRSTKLEDSAMYFCASSTDRGRSYEQYFGPGTRLTVT.

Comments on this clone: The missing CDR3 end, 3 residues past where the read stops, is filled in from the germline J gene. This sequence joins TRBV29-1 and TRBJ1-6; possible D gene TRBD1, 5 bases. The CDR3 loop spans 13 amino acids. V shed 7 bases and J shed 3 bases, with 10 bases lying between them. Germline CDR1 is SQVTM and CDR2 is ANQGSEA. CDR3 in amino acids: CSARQSYNSPLHF. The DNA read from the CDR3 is TGCAGCGCCCGACAGAGCTATAATTCACCC.

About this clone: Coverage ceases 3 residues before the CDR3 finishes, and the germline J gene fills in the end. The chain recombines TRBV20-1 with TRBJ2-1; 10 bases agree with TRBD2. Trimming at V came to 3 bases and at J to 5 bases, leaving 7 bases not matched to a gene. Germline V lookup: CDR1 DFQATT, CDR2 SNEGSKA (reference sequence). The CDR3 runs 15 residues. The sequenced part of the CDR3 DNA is TGCAGTGCTAGGGCACTAGGACTAGCGGACAATGAG. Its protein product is CSARALGLADNE. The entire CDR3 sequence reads CSARALGLADNEQFF.

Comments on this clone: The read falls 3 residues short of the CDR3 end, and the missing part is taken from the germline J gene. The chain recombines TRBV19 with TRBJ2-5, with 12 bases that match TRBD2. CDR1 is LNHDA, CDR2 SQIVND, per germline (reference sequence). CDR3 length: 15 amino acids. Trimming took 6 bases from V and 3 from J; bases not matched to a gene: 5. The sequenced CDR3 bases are TGTGCCAGTAGACGACTAGCGGGGGCAGAAGAGACC. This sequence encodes CASRRLAGAEET. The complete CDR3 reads CASRRLAGAEETQYF.

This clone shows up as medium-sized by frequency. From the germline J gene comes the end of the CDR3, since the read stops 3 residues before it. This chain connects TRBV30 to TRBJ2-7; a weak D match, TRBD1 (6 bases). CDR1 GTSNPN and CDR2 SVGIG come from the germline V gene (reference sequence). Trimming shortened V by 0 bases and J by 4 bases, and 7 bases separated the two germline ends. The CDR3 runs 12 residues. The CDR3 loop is CAWSVQGYEQYF. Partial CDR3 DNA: TGTGCCTGGAGTGTACAGGGATACGAG.

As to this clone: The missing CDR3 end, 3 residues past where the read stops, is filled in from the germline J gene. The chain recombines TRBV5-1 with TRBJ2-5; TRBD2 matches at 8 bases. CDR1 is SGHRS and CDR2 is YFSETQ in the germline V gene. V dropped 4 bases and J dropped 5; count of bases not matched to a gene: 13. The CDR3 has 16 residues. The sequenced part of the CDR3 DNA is TGCGCCAGCAGCCATACATCCGCGGGGGGTGGTGAGACC. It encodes CASSHTSAGGGET. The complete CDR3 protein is CASSHTSAGGGETQYF.

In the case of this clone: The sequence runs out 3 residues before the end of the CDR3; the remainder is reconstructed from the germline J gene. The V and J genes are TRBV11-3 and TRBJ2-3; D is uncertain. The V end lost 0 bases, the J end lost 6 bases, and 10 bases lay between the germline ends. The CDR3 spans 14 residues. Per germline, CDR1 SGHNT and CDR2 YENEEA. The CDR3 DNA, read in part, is TGTGCCAGCAGCTTAGAAACTTACCCCGATACG. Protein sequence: CASSLETYPDT. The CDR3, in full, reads CASSLETYPDTQYF.

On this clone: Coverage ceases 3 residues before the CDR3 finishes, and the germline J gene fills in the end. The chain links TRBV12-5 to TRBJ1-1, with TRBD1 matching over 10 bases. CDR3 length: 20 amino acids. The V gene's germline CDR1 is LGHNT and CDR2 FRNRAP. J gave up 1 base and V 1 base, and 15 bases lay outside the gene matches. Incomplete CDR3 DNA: TGTGCTAGTGGTTTGGCCATCGGACCGGGACAGGGGACGAAGAACACTGAA. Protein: CASGLAIGPGQGTKNTE. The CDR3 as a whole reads CASGLAIGPGQGTKNTEAFF.

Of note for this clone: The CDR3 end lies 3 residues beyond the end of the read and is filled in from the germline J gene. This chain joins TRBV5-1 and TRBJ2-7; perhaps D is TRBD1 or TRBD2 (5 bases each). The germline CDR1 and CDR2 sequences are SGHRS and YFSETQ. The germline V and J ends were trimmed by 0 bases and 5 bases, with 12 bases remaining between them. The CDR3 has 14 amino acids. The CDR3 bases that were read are TGCGCCAGCAGCTTGGAGAGGGGTTACGACGAG. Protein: CASSLERGYDE. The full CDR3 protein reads CASSLERGYDEQYF.

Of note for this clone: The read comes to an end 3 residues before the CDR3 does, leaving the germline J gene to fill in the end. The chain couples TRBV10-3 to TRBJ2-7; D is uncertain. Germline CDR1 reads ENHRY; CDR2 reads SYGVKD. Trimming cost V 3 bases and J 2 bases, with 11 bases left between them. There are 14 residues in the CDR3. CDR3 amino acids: CAISEVAVTYEQYF. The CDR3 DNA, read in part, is TGTGCCATCAGTGAAGTGGCAGTCACCTACGAG.